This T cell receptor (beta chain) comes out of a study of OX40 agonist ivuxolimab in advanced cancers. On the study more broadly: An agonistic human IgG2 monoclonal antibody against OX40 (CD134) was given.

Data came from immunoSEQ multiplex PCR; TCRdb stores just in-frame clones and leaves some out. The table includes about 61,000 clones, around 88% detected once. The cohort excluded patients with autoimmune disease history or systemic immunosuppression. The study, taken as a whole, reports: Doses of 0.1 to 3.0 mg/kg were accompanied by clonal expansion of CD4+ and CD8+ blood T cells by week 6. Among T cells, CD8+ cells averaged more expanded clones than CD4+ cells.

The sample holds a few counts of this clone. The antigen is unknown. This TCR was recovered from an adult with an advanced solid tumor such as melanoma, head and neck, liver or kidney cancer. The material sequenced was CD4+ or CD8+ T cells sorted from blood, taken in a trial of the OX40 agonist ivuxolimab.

DNA of the CDR3: TGTGCCAGCAGCCCGACAGGGGCCTTCACCGGGGAGCTGTTTTTT. Amino acid sequence: CASSPTGAFTGELFF. J is TRBJ2-2 and V is TRBV27; 8 bases fit TRBD1. Unmatched junction bases numbered 7, after V lost 6 bases and J lost 4 bases. The germline gives CDR1 MNHEY, CDR2 SMNVEV (reference sequence). This CDR3 contains 15 residues.